Listed below are T cell receptor beta chains from one sample, sequenced in a study of monozygotic twins with inflammatory bowel disease. From its re-call of the 5' RACE reads, TCRdb lists each CDR3 protein once, without DNA. In total, the table holds about 150,000 distinct CDR3 sequences. What was sequenced was blood. The receptors come from a human donor with ulcerative colitis or Crohn's disease, or a healthy co-twin of an affected twin (not recorded which). Each CDR3 is given with its conserved first and last residue. Some rows mark clone size as missing; the rest say once, few, many or name a class of expanded clone.

>TRBJ1-2|TRBV25-1|.
CASSEFYGYTF
>TRBJ2-7|TRBV5-6|.
CASSLAGLSHYYEQYF
>TRBJ1-6|TRBV20-1|.
CSALLTGSNSPLHF
>TRBJ2-5|TRBV27|.
CASSPAMWQETQYF
>TRBJ1-5|TRBV5-5|.
CASSRDRDQPQHF
>TRBJ1-3|TRBV6-6|.
CATLGGDAGNTIYF
>TRBJ2-4|TRBV4-3|.
CASSQASGGIAKNIQYF
>TRBJ2-7|TRBV4-3|.
CASSRRLAGPNLPTYEQYF
>TRBJ1-5|TRBV27|.
CASKSTSWGNSNQPQHF
>TRBJ2-1|TRBV24-1|.
CATLLASDNEQFF
>TRBJ1-4|TRBV7-9|.
CASSLAGVVEKLFF
>TRBJ1-2|TRBV10-3|.
CAISGGLGSDYGYTF
>TRBJ1-5|TRBV28|.
CASSLWSEGQPQHF
>TRBJ2-5|TRBV20-1|.
CSAQGLAGEYF
>TRBJ2-3|TRBV5-1|.
CASSPGTASTDTQYF
>TRBJ1-2|TRBV2|.
CARDSTGGANYGYTF
>TRBJ2-6|TRBV29-1|.
CSVEGLAGSLRGANVLTF
>TRBJ2-5|TRBV24-1|.
CATSDYGTQYF
>TRBJ1-5|TRBV7-8|.
CASSSRRSVSGSNQPQHF
>TRBJ2-1|TRBV3-1|.
CASSQFTSGRARNEQFF
>TRBJ2-5|TRBV15|.
CATSRDRQETQYF
>TRBJ2-1|TRBV6-1|.
CASSPKGGRYNEQFF
>TRBJ2-1|TRBV5-4|.
CATIRRDTSYNEQFF
>TRBJ2-7|TRBV14|.
CASSQHFGQGFAYEQYF
>TRBJ2-5|TRBV29-1|.
CSVEEGEGQTQYF
>TRBJ2-1|TRBV28|.
CASMSSGYEQFF
>TRBJ1-5|TRBV24-1|medium-sized
CATSENRGGNQPQHF
>TRBJ2-5|TRBV3-1|.
CASSQDPGENLKETQYF
>TRBJ2-1|TRBV20-1|.
CSASGLAGVGEQFF
>TRBJ1-5|TRBV20-1|.
CSALRSGRNQPQHF
>TRBJ1-5|TRBV5-8|.
CASSLGQPRDQPQHF
>TRBJ2-7|TRBV29-1|.
CSVQTGAYEQYF
>TRBJ2-5|TRBV6-5|.
CASSRQGRETQYF
>TRBJ2-1|TRBV18|.
CASSLSTGGLIDEQFF